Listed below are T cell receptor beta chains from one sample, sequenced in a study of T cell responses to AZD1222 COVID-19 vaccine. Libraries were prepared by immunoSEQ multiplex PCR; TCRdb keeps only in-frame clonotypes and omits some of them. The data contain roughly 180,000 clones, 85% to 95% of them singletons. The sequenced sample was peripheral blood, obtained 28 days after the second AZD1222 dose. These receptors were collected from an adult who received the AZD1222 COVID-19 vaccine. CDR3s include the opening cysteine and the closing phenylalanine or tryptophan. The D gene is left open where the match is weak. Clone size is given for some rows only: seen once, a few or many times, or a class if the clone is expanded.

cdr3_nt: TGTGCCAGCAGCTTCCCGGGGGGGGGAGTTAATGAGCAGTTCTTC
cdr3_aa: CASSFPGGGVNEQFF
j_call: TRBJ2-1
clone_size: -
d_call: TRBD2
v_call: TRBV5-4

cdr3_nt: TGTGCCTGGAGCGGGGGCGCGCTTAGCTCCTACAATGAGCAGTTCTTC
cdr3_aa: CAWSGGALSSYNEQFF
j_call: TRBJ2-1
clone_size: -
d_call: -
v_call: TRBV30

cdr3_nt: TGTGCCATCAGTGAGTCAAAGGGGGCTTATGGCTACACCTTC
cdr3_aa: CAISESKGAYGYTF
j_call: TRBJ1-2
clone_size: -
d_call: TRBD1
v_call: TRBV10-3

cdr3_nt: TGTGCCAGTAGTTGGACAGGGAACACTGAAGCTTTCTTT
cdr3_aa: CASSWTGNTEAFF
j_call: TRBJ1-1
clone_size: -
d_call: TRBD1
v_call: TRBV19

cdr3_nt: TGTGCAACAGGGGGGAGTTGGAACACTGAAGCTTTCTTT
cdr3_aa: CATGGSWNTEAFF
j_call: TRBJ1-1
clone_size: -
d_call: TRBD1
v_call: TRBV28

cdr3_nt: TGCGCCAGCAGCGGAGGACTAGCGGGGGCCAACACCGGGGAGCTGTTTTTT
cdr3_aa: CASSGGLAGANTGELFF
j_call: TRBJ2-2
clone_size: -
d_call: TRBD2
v_call: TRBV5-1

cdr3_nt: TGTGCCAGCAGTTTATGGCCCCAGGAGCAGTTCTTC
cdr3_aa: CASSLWPQEQFF
j_call: TRBJ2-1
clone_size: once
d_call: -
v_call: TRBV28

cdr3_nt: TGTGCCAGCAGCCCCAAGAGCTCCTACAATGAGCAGTTCTTC
cdr3_aa: CASSPKSSYNEQFF
j_call: TRBJ2-1
clone_size: once
d_call: -
v_call: TRBV6-5

cdr3_nt: TGTGCCAGTAGTATAGGGACAGGGCTCACTGAAGCTTTCTTT
cdr3_aa: CASSIGTGLTEAFF
j_call: TRBJ1-1
clone_size: -
d_call: TRBD1
v_call: TRBV19

cdr3_nt: TGTGCCAGCAACGTAGACAGGGGGCATCAGCCCCAGCATTTT
cdr3_aa: CASNVDRGHQPQHF
j_call: TRBJ1-5
clone_size: -
d_call: TRBD1
v_call: TRBV6-5

cdr3_nt: TGTGCCAGCAGTGGGGCCCTTTACAATGAGCAGTTCTTC
cdr3_aa: CASSGALYNEQFF
j_call: TRBJ2-1
clone_size: -
d_call: -
v_call: TRBV2

cdr3_nt: TGTGCCAGCAGCCAAGGCAGGGGGAGCAATCAGCCCCAGCATTTT
cdr3_aa: CASSQGRGSNQPQHF
j_call: TRBJ1-5
clone_size: -
d_call: TRBD1
v_call: TRBV3-1/TRBV3-2

cdr3_nt: TGTGCCAGCAGCCCCGGGACAGGGGGAGGTACTGAAGCTTTCTTT
cdr3_aa: CASSPGTGGGTEAFF
j_call: TRBJ1-1
clone_size: -
d_call: TRBD1
v_call: TRBV27

cdr3_nt: TGCGCCAGCAGAGTCTACGGGACAGGGTACTCTGGGGCCAACGTCCTGACTTTC
cdr3_aa: CASRVYGTGYSGANVLTF
j_call: TRBJ2-6
clone_size: -
d_call: TRBD1
v_call: TRBV5-1

cdr3_nt: TGTGCCAGCAGCTTCTCCGGGGAACCGACTGAAGCTTTCTTT
cdr3_aa: CASSFSGEPTEAFF
j_call: TRBJ1-1
clone_size: -
d_call: -
v_call: TRBV7-2

cdr3_nt: TGTGCCACCAGCAGAGATCTAGAGGCCACTGAAGCTTTCTTT
cdr3_aa: CATSRDLEATEAFF
j_call: TRBJ1-1
clone_size: -
d_call: -
v_call: TRBV15

cdr3_nt: TGCGCCAGCAGTACAGAGTATAATTCACCCCTCCACTTT
cdr3_aa: CASSTEYNSPLHF
j_call: TRBJ1-6
clone_size: once
d_call: -
v_call: TRBV4-3

cdr3_nt: TGTGCCAGCAGCTTGGTGGTCGGACAGGACGATGAAAAACTGTTTTTT
cdr3_aa: CASSLVVGQDDEKLFF
j_call: TRBJ1-4
clone_size: -
d_call: TRBD1
v_call: TRBV5-5

cdr3_nt: TGTGCCAGCAGTGAAAGCGGACTAATGAATTCACCCCTCCACTTT
cdr3_aa: CASSESGLMNSPLHF
j_call: TRBJ1-6
clone_size: -
d_call: -
v_call: TRBV6-1

cdr3_nt: TGTGCCAGCAGTTGGGGAGGAGGAGGCACAGATACGCAGTATTTT
cdr3_aa: CASSWGGGGTDTQYF
j_call: TRBJ2-3
clone_size: -
d_call: -
v_call: TRBV6-2/TRBV6-3

cdr3_nt: TGTGCCAGCAGTAGGGGGAGCTCCTACAATGAGCAGTTCTTC
cdr3_aa: CASSRGSSYNEQFF
j_call: TRBJ2-1
clone_size: -
d_call: -
v_call: TRBV27

cdr3_nt: TGTGCCAGCAGAGGGGACAACGACGGCTACACCTTC
cdr3_aa: CASRGDNDGYTF
j_call: TRBJ1-2
clone_size: -
d_call: -
v_call: TRBV25-1

cdr3_nt: TGTGCCAGCAGTGAGAGGTATAGCAATCAGCCCCAGCATTTT
cdr3_aa: CASSERYSNQPQHF
j_call: TRBJ1-5
clone_size: -
d_call: -
v_call: TRBV6-1

cdr3_nt: TGTGCCAGCTCCCCCGCACAGGGGGCAAGCTACGAGCAGTACTTC
cdr3_aa: CASSPAQGASYEQYF
j_call: TRBJ2-7
clone_size: -
d_call: TRBD1
v_call: TRBV18

cdr3_nt: TGTGCCAGCAGGCCGGGACAGGCCAACTCTGGAAACACCATATATTTT
cdr3_aa: CASRPGQANSGNTIYF
j_call: TRBJ1-3
clone_size: -
d_call: TRBD1
v_call: TRBV13

cdr3_nt: TGTGCCAGCAGTTTATCAGGACTAGCGGGAATGTCCTACGAGCAGTACTTC
cdr3_aa: CASSLSGLAGMSYEQYF
j_call: TRBJ2-7
clone_size: few
d_call: TRBD2
v_call: TRBV28

cdr3_nt: TGTGCCAGCAGCTTAGGGTCAGGGAACTATGGCTACACCTTC
cdr3_aa: CASSLGSGNYGYTF
j_call: TRBJ1-2
clone_size: -
d_call: -
v_call: TRBV7-6

cdr3_nt: TGTGCCAGCTCACCGTATTCTGGAGAAGAGACCCAGTACTTC
cdr3_aa: CASSPYSGEETQYF
j_call: TRBJ2-5
clone_size: -
d_call: -
v_call: TRBV18

cdr3_nt: TGTGCCAGCAGCGAGGGACAGGGGGCCTACGAGCAGTACTTC
cdr3_aa: CASSEGQGAYEQYF
j_call: TRBJ2-7
clone_size: once
d_call: TRBD1
v_call: TRBV13

cdr3_nt: TGTGCCAGCAGCTTAGAATCTAATCGGCAGGGGGAGGAGCAGTACTTC
cdr3_aa: CASSLESNRQGEEQYF
j_call: TRBJ2-7
clone_size: -
d_call: TRBD1
v_call: TRBV7-9

cdr3_nt: TGTGCCAGCAGCCGCTTCAGGGGCAGTTCTGAAAAACTGTTTTTT
cdr3_aa: CASSRFRGSSEKLFF
j_call: TRBJ1-4
clone_size: -
d_call: -
v_call: TRBV7-2

cdr3_nt: TGTGCCAGCAGCCGGTTAGGACAGGCAGCCTACGAGCAGTACTTC
cdr3_aa: CASSRLGQAAYEQYF
j_call: TRBJ2-7
clone_size: few
d_call: TRBD1
v_call: TRBV13

cdr3_nt: TGTGCCAGCAGTAGGGGACTAGCGGGAGCCTACAATGAGCAGTTCTTC
cdr3_aa: CASSRGLAGAYNEQFF
j_call: TRBJ2-1
clone_size: -
d_call: TRBD2
v_call: TRBV2

cdr3_nt: TGCACCAGCAGCCAAGACCCCTGCAGCACAGATACGCAGTATTTT
cdr3_aa: CTSSQDPCSTDTQYF
j_call: TRBJ2-3
clone_size: -
d_call: -
v_call: TRBV1

cdr3_nt: TGTGCCAGCTCAAATCAGGGGGGCTATGGCTACACCTTC
cdr3_aa: CASSNQGGYGYTF
j_call: TRBJ1-2
clone_size: -
d_call: TRBD1
v_call: TRBV7-3

cdr3_nt: TGTGCCAGCAGCCCGAAACATGTTGGGACTGAAGCTTTCTTT
cdr3_aa: CASSPKHVGTEAFF
j_call: TRBJ1-1
clone_size: -
d_call: -
v_call: TRBV14

cdr3_nt: TGTGCCAGCAGCTTAGTAACAACGTACACTGAAGCTTTCTTT
cdr3_aa: CASSLVTTYTEAFF
j_call: TRBJ1-1
clone_size: -
d_call: -
v_call: TRBV7-2

cdr3_nt: TGTGCCATCAGTGATCAAGGCTTTGTAGGTAATGAAAAACTGTTTTTT
cdr3_aa: CAISDQGFVGNEKLFF
j_call: TRBJ1-4
clone_size: -
d_call: -
v_call: TRBV10-3

cdr3_nt: TGTGCCAGTAAAAAGGATGGCAGGGTGGGAACTGAAGCTTTCTTT
cdr3_aa: CASKKDGRVGTEAFF
j_call: TRBJ1-1
clone_size: once
d_call: -
v_call: TRBV19

cdr3_nt: TGCGCCAGCAGCTTGGCGGGAGCAACTAATGAAAAACTGTTTTTT
cdr3_aa: CASSLAGATNEKLFF
j_call: TRBJ1-4
clone_size: -
d_call: -
v_call: TRBV5-1

cdr3_nt: TGTGCCAGCAGCTTGGGACAGGGGCGATATAGCTCCTACAATGAGCAGTTCTTC
cdr3_aa: CASSLGQGRYSSYNEQFF
j_call: TRBJ2-1
clone_size: -
d_call: TRBD1
v_call: TRBV5-6

cdr3_nt: TGTGCCAGCTCACCCGGCATGGGGGTTGTCACAGATACGCAGTATTTT
cdr3_aa: CASSPGMGVVTDTQYF
j_call: TRBJ2-3
clone_size: -
d_call: -
v_call: TRBV18

cdr3_nt: TGTGCCAGCAGTTACTCAGCGGTCCAAGAGACCCAGTACTTC
cdr3_aa: CASSYSAVQETQYF
j_call: TRBJ2-5
clone_size: -
d_call: -
v_call: TRBV6-5

cdr3_nt: TGTGCCAGCAGCCAGGGACACCGGAACACTGAAGCTTTCTTT
cdr3_aa: CASSQGHRNTEAFF
j_call: TRBJ1-1
clone_size: -
d_call: -
v_call: TRBV3-1/TRBV3-2

cdr3_nt: TGTGCCAGCAGCTTTGAACAGGGGGTAGAGCAGTACTTC
cdr3_aa: CASSFEQGVEQYF
j_call: TRBJ2-7
clone_size: -
d_call: TRBD1
v_call: TRBV13

cdr3_nt: TGCAGTGCTAGTCGCCCTGGAGCGGGAGTTATACTAGAGACCCAGTACTTC
cdr3_aa: CSASRPGAGVILETQYF
j_call: TRBJ2-5
clone_size: -
d_call: TRBD2
v_call: TRBV20-1